The 12 T cell receptor beta chains below come from one sample, sequenced in a study of blood T cell repertoires in COVID-19. Profiled with immunoSEQ multiplex PCR; TCRdb holds only in-frame clones, not every one. Of around 120,000 clones listed, 60% to 85% are singletons. Input material: peripheral blood. The receptors come from a man aged 65-85 years with acute or convalescent COVID-19.

Here the CDR3 DNA reads TGTGCCATCAGTCCAGGGGATTCACCCCTCCACTTT. It yields the protein CAISPGDSPLHF. V usage is TRBV10-3 and J usage is TRBJ1-6; D perhaps matches TRBD1 (6 bases). Trimming cost V 5 bases and J 8 bases, with 7 bases left between them. CDR3 length equals 12 residues. Germline V gene lookup returns CDR1 ENHRY and CDR2 SYGVKD.

Remarks on this clone: Other DNA sequences in the same sample also yield this CDR3. The V call is TRBV5-1, the J call TRBJ2-2; 7 nucleotides line up with TRBD1. The V and J ends lost 2 bases and 4 bases, in that order; junction bases with no gene match: 5. The germline CDR1 and CDR2 sequences are SGHRS and YFSETQ. CDR3 size: 15 residues. The CDR3 reads CASSLNRGSTGELFF. As DNA, the CDR3 is TGCGCCAGCAGCTTAAACAGGGGTAGCACCGGGGAGCTGTTTTTT.

V gene TRBV7-6 combines with J gene TRBJ1-2, with D perhaps matching TRBD1 (5 bases). Trimming removed 5 bases from V and 6 bases from J, with 13 bases in between. The germline V gene has CDR1 SGHVS and CDR2 FNYEAQ. The CDR3 loop spans 13 amino acids. The CDR3 sequence is CASSPGGEDGYTF. For the CDR3, the DNA is TGTGCCAGCAGCCCCGGGGGGGAAGATGGCTACACCTTC.

The J gene is TRBJ1-4, the V gene TRBV2; D is undetermined. Trimming took 5 bases from V and 0 from J, leaving 16 bases between them. Looked up from germline, CDR1 is SNHLY and CDR2 is FYNNEI. CDR3 size: 17 residues. CDR3 DNA sequence: TGTGCCAGCAGTCAGCAGCTTGACACTGCAACTAATGAAAAACTGTTTTTT. Protein product: CASSQQLDTATNEKLFF. Using reference TRBV2 and TRBJ1-4 for the parts outside the CDR3, the full variable domain is EPEVTQTPSHQVTQMGQEVILRCVPISNHLYFYWYRQILGQKVEFLVSFYNNEISEKSEIFDDQFSVERPDGSNFTLKIRSTKLEDSAMYFCASSQQLDTATNEKLFFGSGTQLSVL.

Of note for this clone: The junction differs from germline at one of its ends, possibly a read error. The chain recombines TRBV5-1 with TRBJ2-5, with 9 bases fitting TRBD2. Germline V gene lookup returns CDR1 SGHRS and CDR2 YFSETQ. The CDR3 is 15 residues long. The CDR3 region has the DNA TGCGCCAGCAGGTTGGCGACTAGCGGCCAAGAGACCCAGTACTTC. This translates into CASRLATSGQETQYF.

This clone was seen a few times. The chain carries TRBV9 and TRBJ2-3; the D is unclear. In germline, CDR1 is SGDLS, CDR2 YYNGEE. The CDR3 totals 13 residues. Deletions cut 3 bases from V and 5 bases from J, with 10 bases between. This chain's CDR3 is CASSDPGRDTQYF. The CDR3 bases are TGTGCCAGCAGCGACCCGGGTCGAGATACGCAGTATTTT.

This chain links TRBV5-6 with TRBJ2-7; tentative D call: TRBD1 (6 bases). Germline values: CDR1 SGHDT, CDR2 YYEEEE. This CDR3 has 15 amino acids. V was cut by 2 bases and J by 3 bases, with 15 bases left in between. In DNA, the CDR3 is TGTGCCAGCAGCTTATTCGGACAGCCTAACTACGAGCAGTACTTC. Its protein is CASSLFGQPNYEQYF.

The chain recombines TRBV21-1 with TRBJ2-1; the table's D call, TRBD2, was not checked against the DNA. TRBV21-1 is a listed pseudogene. CDR3 length: 14 amino acids. Here the CDR3 DNA reads TGTGCCAGCAGTACACCTTCCCGGGGCAATGAGCAGTTCTTC. Protein product: CASSTPSRGNEQFF.

The CDR3 region is CASSRSSGFSYEQYF. The CDR3 DNA follows: TGTGCCAGCAGCCGTTCTTCAGGTTTCTCCTACGAGCAGTACTTC. This chain joins TRBV14 and TRBJ2-7; D is unresolved. The CDR3 consists of 15 residues. The germline V gene encodes CDR1 SGHDN and CDR2 FVKESK. The germline V and J ends were trimmed by 4 bases and 0 bases, with 13 bases remaining between them.

For the CDR3, the DNA is TGTGCCAGCAGTTACGCCCGCCCCAGGCGCGGCTACACCTTC. Protein sequence: CASSYARPRRGYTF. V gene TRBV6-5 combines with J gene TRBJ1-2; the D is unclear. V lost 2 bases and J 8 bases, leaving 15 bases between the germline ends. The CDR3 consists of 14 residues. From germline, CDR1 is MNHEY and CDR2 SVGAGI.

V usage is TRBV3-1 (or the pseudogene TRBV3-2) and J usage is TRBJ1-2, with TRBD1 matching 7 bases. With 1 base clipped from V and 5 bases from J, the junction kept 7 bases outside the gene matches. The CDR3 has 15 amino acids. Looked up from germline, CDR1 is LGHDT and CDR2 is YNNKEL (reference sequence). The CDR3 sequence: CASSQGNRGIYGYTF. CDR3 DNA: TGTGCCAGCAGCCAAGGGAACAGGGGCATATATGGCTACACCTTC.

The chain recombines TRBV24-1 with TRBJ1-1; D unresolved. Germline V lookup: CDR1 KGHDR, CDR2 SFDVKD. The CDR3 runs to 15 residues. Trimming took off 9 bases at V and 0 bases at J, with 16 bases between the two ends. In DNA, the CDR3 is TGTGCCACCCGGGGAGCGGGTGGTGTGAACACTGAAGCTTTCTTT. This sequence encodes CATRGAGGVNTEAFF.